The next 8 T cell receptor beta chains were all read from a single sample in a study of blood T cells in healthy people across ages. Together with a sample-barcoded 5' primer, a J-beta primer mix was included in a second PCR lasting roughly 7 to 11 cycles. Each CDR3 protein gets one entry after TCRdb re-called the 5' RACE reads with MiXCR. The sample records 1.5 million to 2 million distinct CDR3 sequences, roughly 50% being singletons. The sequencing sample was made of blood. These receptor sequences come from a middle-aged woman in good health.

The chain recombines TRBV29-1 with TRBJ1-1, with D tentatively TRBD1 (5 bases). Trimming stripped 3 bases from V and 4 bases from J, with 12 bases between. The V gene's germline CDR1 is SQVTM and CDR2 ANQGSEA. The length of the CDR3 is 13 residues. The CDR3 sequence: CSVDMGTGTEAFF. The CDR3 coding sequence is TGCAGCGTTGATATGGGGACGGGCACTGAAGCTTTCTTT.

The CDR3 loop is CSAQDRGVVQPQHF. DNA of the CDR3: TGCAGTGCTCAAGACAGGGGAGTAGTTCAGCCCCAGCATTTT. This chain joins TRBV20-1 and TRBJ1-5; 8 bases agree with TRBD1. Germline lookup yields CDR1 DFQATT and CDR2 SNEGSKA (reference sequence). This CDR3 has 14 amino acids. V dropped 5 bases and J dropped 6; count of bases not matched to a gene: 9.

The chain employs TRBV6-6 and TRBJ2-3; 12 bases agree with TRBD2. The CDR3 length is 16 residues. V was clipped by 6 bases and J by 1 base; unmatched bases: 5. In germline, CDR1 is MNHNY, CDR2 SVGAGI (reference sequence). The CDR3, as DNA: TGTGCCAGCAGATCTCGGACTAGCGGGGGCACAGATACGCAGTATTTT. Protein sequence: CASRSRTSGGTDTQYF.

The chain combines TRBV20-1 with TRBJ2-7; D is perhaps TRBD1 or TRBD2 (5 bases each). Trimming took off 1 base at V and 1 base at J, with 17 bases between the two ends. Germline V gene lookup returns CDR1 DFQATT and CDR2 SNEGSKA (reference sequence). The CDR3 runs 16 residues. The CDR3 region has the DNA TGCAGTGCTAGAGGTGCCCGACGGGGCGGATCCTACGAGCAGTACTTC. Its protein is CSARGARRGGSYEQYF.

For this clonotype: A read error may account for a junction end that differs from germline. The V and J genes are TRBV10-3 and TRBJ2-1; tentative D call: TRBD1 (6 bases). Germline-derived CDR1 and CDR2 are ENHRY and SYGVKD. There are 14 residues in the CDR3. CDR3 bases: TGTGCCATCAGTGGACAGGAAGAATACAATGGGCAGTTCTTC. This translates into CAISGQEEYNGQFF.

This clonotype showed up just a few times. The gene calls are TRBV4-3 and TRBJ1-1, with D hard to call. The V gene lost 2 bases and the J gene lost 3 bases, with 7 bases spanning the gap. Per germline, CDR1 LGHNA and CDR2 YSLEER. This CDR3 is built from 13 residues. The CDR3 DNA reads TGCGCCAGCAGCCAAAGAGGGCACACTGAAGCTTTCTTT. Its translation is CASSQRGHTEAFF.

The chain combines TRBV20-1 with TRBJ2-1, with a tentative D call TRBD1 (6 bases). Germline V lookup: CDR1 DFQATT, CDR2 SNEGSKA (reference sequence). This CDR3 is 14 amino acids long. V dropped 6 bases and J dropped 0 bases, with 12 bases sitting between them. This CDR3 reads CSASRTVSYNEQFF. The CDR3 DNA reads as TGCAGTGCGAGTAGGACAGTCTCCTACAATGAGCAGTTCTTC.

This clonotype has a single count. The rearrangement links TRBV20-1 to TRBJ1-5; D remains ambiguous. The V and J ends lost 2 bases and 8 bases respectively, with 16 bases between them. Germline CDR1 and CDR2: DFQATT and SNEGSKA (reference sequence). The CDR3 loop spans 14 amino acids. The CDR3 loop reads CSARRPKTGEPQHF. In nucleotides, the CDR3 is TGCAGTGCTAGACGACCAAAAACCGGGGAGCCCCAGCATTTT.